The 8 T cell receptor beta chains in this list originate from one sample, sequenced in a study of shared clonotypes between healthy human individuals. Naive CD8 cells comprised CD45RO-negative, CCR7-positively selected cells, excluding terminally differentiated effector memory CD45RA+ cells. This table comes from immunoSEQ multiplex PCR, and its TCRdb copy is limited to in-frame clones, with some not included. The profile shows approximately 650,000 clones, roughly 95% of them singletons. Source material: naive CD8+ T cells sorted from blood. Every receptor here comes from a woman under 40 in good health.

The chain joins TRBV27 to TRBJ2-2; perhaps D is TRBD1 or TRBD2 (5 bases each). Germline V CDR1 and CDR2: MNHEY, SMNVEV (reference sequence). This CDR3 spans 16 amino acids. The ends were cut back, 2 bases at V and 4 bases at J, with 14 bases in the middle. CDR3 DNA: TGTGCCAGCAGTTTAGAAGGGGCGGGCGGCACCGGGGAGCTGTTTTTT. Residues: CASSLEGAGGTGELFF.

The CDR3 reads CASSPTGGVETQYF. DNA for the CDR3: TGTGCCAGCAGTCCCACCGGCGGGGTAGAGACCCAGTACTTC. The chain employs TRBV27 and TRBJ2-5, with D perhaps matching TRBD2 (6 bases). Trimming removed 5 bases from V and 4 bases from J, with 14 bases in between. This CDR3 is 14 amino acids long. Germline V CDR1 and CDR2: MNHEY, SMNVEV (reference sequence).

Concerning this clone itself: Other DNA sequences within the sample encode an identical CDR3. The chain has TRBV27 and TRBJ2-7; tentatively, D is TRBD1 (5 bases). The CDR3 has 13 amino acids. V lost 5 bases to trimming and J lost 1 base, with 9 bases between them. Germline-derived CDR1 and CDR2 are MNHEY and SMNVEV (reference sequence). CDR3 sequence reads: CASSPSGSYEQYF. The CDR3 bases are TGTGCCAGCAGTCCATCAGGGTCCTACGAGCAGTACTTC.

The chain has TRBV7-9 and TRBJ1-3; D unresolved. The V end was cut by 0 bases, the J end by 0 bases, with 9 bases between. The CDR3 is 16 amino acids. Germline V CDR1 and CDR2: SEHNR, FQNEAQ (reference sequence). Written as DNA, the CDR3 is TGTGCCAGCAGCTTAGCGGAGGTTAGCTCTGGAAACACCATATATTTT. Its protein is CASSLAEVSSGNTIYF.

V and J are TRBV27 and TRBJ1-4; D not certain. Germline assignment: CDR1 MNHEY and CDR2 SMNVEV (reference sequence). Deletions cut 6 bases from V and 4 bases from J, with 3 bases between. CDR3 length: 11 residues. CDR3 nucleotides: TGTGCCAGCAGACATAATGAAAAACTGTTTTTT. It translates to CASRHNEKLFF.

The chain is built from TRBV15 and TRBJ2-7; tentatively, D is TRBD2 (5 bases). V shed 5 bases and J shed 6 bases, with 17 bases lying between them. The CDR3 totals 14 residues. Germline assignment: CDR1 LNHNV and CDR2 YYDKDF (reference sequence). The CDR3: CATSPRASLTEQYF. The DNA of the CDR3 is TGTGCCACCAGCCCCCGCGCTAGCTTAACCGAGCAGTACTTC.

CDR3 in amino acids: CASSPTGMETQYF. CDR3 nucleotide sequence: TGTGCCAGCAGTCCAACAGGGATGGAGACCCAGTACTTC. The J gene is TRBJ2-5, the V gene TRBV5-6, with TRBD1 as a possible D gene (6 bases). CDR3 length: 13 amino acids. The ends were cut back, 5 bases at V and 5 bases at J, with 13 bases in the middle. The germline CDR1 and CDR2 sequences are SGHDT and YYEEEE.

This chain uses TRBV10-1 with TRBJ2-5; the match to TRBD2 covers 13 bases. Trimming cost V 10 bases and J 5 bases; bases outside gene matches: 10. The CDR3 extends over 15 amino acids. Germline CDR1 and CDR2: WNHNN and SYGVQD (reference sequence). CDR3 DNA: TGCGCCAACACCCCGGGACTAGCGGGATTTGAGACCCAGTACTTC. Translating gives CANTPGLAGFETQYF.